This T cell receptor (beta chain) was observed in a study of cytomegalovirus exposure and HLA in healthy donors. The PCR contained 60 Vbeta and 13 Jbeta primers. The data were produced by immunoSEQ multiplex PCR, yet TCRdb's version contains in-frame clones alone and is incomplete. The sample lists around 150,000 clones, around 77% occurring once. The V and J ends lost 5 bases and 1 base respectively, with 8 bases between them. The CDR3 totals 13 residues. Germline values: CDR1 SNHLY, CDR2 FYNNEI. The specimen sequenced was PBMCs. This TCR came from a woman aged 45-65 years in good health and CMV-seronegative. The gene calls are TRBV2 and TRBJ1-1; no definite D call. This CDR3 is CASSSTPNTEAFF. The CDR3, as DNA: TGTGCCAGCAGTTCGACACCGAACACTGAAGCTTTCTTT. The whole variable domain, remainder taken from reference TRBV2 and TRBJ1-1, is EPEVTQTPSHQVTQMGQEVILRCVPISNHLYFYWYRQILGQKVEFLVSFYNNEISEKSEIFDDQFSVERPDGSNFTLKIRSTKLEDSAMYFCASSSTPNTEAFFGQGTRLTVV.